This T cell receptor (beta chain) was profiled in a study of graft-versus-host responses after intestinal transplantation (dated by TCRdb to the early 2020s). Study-level background: The transplants that recipients got were multivisceral, liver-intestinal, or isolated intestinal. Of the 20 to 25 intestinal transplant recipients enrolled in the cohort, one of whom was a retransplant, a few patients without pretransplant specimens were excluded. Graft-versus-host and host-versus-graft alloreactive T cell clones were tracked in the graft, circulation and bone marrow after intestinal transplantation using bulk TCR-beta CDR3 sequencing. A peak of at least 4% donor T cells among recipient peripheral blood mononuclear cells was the definition used for donor T cell macrochimerism. To identify alloreactive clones, pre-transplant mixed lymphocyte reaction products were sequenced and compared with unstimulated pre-transplant donor and recipient T cells. Rather than going through the commercial service, samples from a few later patients were sequenced in-house on an Illumina MiSeq and processed with MiXCR. Anti-thymocyte globulin induction was given to all recipients, followed by maintenance tacrolimus and steroids for approximately three years. Results and caveats for the whole study, not just this receptor: The relatively low number and heterogeneity of intestinal transplant patients limited the conclusions. Early after transplant, declines in HvG clones were associated with peak levels of circulating GvH clones. GvH clones were found in recipient bone marrow, and some of the GvH clones appeared earlier in ileal mucosa or blood, which is consistent with an intestinal mucosal origin. Patients with donor T cell macrochimerism had high GvH to HvG T cell clonal ratios in their allografts.

The sample's time point label, decoded: cells obtained before transplantation from donor or recipient. CD3+CD4+ and CD3+CD8+ populations were FACS-sorted from unstimulated pre-transplant donor and recipient cells taken from spleen or lymph nodes. V is pared back by 0 bases and J by 0 bases, with 4 bases lying between the germline termini. The CDR3 runs 14 residues from the cysteine to the phenylalanine. Only the CDR3 DNA is retained, 42 bases long and in frame from the first base. Sequences SGDLS (CDR1) and YYNGEE (CDR2) are obtained from the germline V gene. Points on this clone: No antigen is known for it. Base qualities are missing; no much larger clone stands one base away. The identical CDR3 is also encoded by other nucleotide sequences in the sample.

Libraries were made using the immunoSEQ multiplex PCR assay. In most patients, genomic DNA was isolated using the Qiagen DNeasy Blood and Tissue Kit and sent frozen to Adaptive Biotechnologies for TCR sequencing. High-throughput TCR-beta CDR3 sequencing of genomic DNA from most patients was performed by Adaptive Biotechnologies. The study's processing was this. TCR sequencing data were retrieved from Adaptive's ImmunoSEQ software for around 20 patients, whereas a few other patients were processed with MiXCR and VDJtools. To correct CD4 versus CD8 sorting errors, sequences present in both subsets at a frequency ratio below 5:1 were removed. Because the origin of CDR3 nucleotide sequences shared between donor and recipient could not be assigned, those sequences were removed. Alloreactive clones required at least 2-fold expansion over unstimulated cells and minimum CFSE-low frequency of 0.002% (template counts) or 0.001% (read counts). Clones were considered mappable if detected in sequenced pre-transplant spleen, lymph node, or MLR CFSE-low populations of the donor or recipient. Cumulative frequency of alloreactive clones was calculated as a percentage of all sequences weighted by copy number. Not all clones reach the TCRdb copy of this immuneACCESS table, which keeps in-frame sequences only. Checked studies attribute under half of the gap to unresolved V genes and leave the rest unexplained. D and trimming come from the DNA, and the V and J calls and clone size come from that table. The sample table shows roughly 93,000 clones, and approximately 90% are seen once. The ten top clones hold roughly 0.4% of the sample.

Material: unstimulated CD8+ T cells sorted from spleen or lymph node cells, obtained before transplant. The TCR sequence derives from a human donor who was the organ donor for an intestinal transplant. In this chain, TRBV9 is recombined with TRBJ1-3; the D gene lacks a confident call. The CDR3 is CASSVAGSGNTIYF. The sequence in DNA is TGTGCCAGCAGCGTAGCCGGCTCTGGAAACACCATATATTTT. With the portions outside the CDR3 filled from the reference TRBV9 and TRBJ1-3 genes, the complete variable region becomes DSGVTQTPKHLITATGQRVTLRCSPRSGDLSVYWYQQSLDQGLQFLIQYYNGEERAKGNILERFSAQQFPDLHSELNLSSLELGDSALYFCASSVAGSGNTIYFGEGSWLTVV.